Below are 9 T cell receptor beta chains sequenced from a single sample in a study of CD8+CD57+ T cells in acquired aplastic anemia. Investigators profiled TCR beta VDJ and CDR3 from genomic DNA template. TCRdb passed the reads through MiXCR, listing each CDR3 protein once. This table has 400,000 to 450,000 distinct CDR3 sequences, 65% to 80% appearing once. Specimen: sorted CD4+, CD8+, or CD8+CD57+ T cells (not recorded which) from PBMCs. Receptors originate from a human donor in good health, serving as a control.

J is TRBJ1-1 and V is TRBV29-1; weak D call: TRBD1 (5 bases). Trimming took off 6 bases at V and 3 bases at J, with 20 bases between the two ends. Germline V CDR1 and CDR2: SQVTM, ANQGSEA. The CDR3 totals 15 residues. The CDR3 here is CSVGPGWGMDTEAFF. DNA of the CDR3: TGCAGCGTGGGGCCAGGTTGGGGGATGGACACTGAAGCTTTCTTT.

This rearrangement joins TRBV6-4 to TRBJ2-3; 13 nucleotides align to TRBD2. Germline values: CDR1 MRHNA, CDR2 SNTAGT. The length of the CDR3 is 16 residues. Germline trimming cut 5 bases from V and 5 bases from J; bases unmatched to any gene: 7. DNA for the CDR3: TGTGCCAGCAGTAACCGACTAGCGGGGGGCTTAGATACGCAGTATTTT. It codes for CASSNRLAGGLDTQYF.

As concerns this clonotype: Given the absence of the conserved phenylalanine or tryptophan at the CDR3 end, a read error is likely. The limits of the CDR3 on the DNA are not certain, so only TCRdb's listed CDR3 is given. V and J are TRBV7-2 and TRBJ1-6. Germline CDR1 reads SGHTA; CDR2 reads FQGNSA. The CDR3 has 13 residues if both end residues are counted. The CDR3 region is CASRRTSEQFFGP.

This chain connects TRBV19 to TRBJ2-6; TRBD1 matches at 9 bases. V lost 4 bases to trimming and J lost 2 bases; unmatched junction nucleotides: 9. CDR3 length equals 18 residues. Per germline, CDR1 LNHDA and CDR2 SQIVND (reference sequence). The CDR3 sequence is CASSTLPGQGAGANVLTF. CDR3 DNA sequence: TGTGCCAGTAGTACTCTACCGGGACAGGGCGCTGGGGCCAACGTCCTGACTTTC.

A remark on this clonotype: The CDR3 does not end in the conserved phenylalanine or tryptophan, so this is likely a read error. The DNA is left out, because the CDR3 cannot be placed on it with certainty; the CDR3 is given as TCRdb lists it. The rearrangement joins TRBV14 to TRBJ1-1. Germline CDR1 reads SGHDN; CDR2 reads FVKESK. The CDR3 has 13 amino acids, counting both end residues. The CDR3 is CASSPAINEQFFV.

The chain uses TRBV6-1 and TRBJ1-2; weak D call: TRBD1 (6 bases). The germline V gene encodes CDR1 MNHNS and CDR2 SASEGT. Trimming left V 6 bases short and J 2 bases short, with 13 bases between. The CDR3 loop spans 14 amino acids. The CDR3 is CASRSTGPNYGYTF. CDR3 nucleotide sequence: TGTGCCAGCAGATCGACAGGCCCAAACTATGGCTACACCTTC.

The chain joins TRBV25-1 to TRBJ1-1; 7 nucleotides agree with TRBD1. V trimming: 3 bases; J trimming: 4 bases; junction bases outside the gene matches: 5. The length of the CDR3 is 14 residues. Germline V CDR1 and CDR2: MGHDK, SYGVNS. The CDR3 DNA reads TGTGCCAGCAGTGACGTCAGGGGGAGCACTGAAGCTTTCTTT. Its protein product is CASSDVRGSTEAFF.

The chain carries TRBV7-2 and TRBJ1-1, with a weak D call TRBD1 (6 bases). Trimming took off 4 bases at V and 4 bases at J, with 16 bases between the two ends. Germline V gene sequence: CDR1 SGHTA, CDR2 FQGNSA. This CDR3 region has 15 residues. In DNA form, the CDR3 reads TGTGCCAGCAGCTCGGGACCGACAGGAAGCACTGAAGCTTTCTTT. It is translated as CASSSGPTGSTEAFF.

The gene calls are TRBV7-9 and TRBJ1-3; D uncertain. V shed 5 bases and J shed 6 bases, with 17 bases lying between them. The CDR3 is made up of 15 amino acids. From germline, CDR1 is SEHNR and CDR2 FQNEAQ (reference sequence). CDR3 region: CASSPGISTTNTIYF. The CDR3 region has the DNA TGTGCCAGCAGCCCGGGCATTTCCACCACAAACACCATATATTTT.